Listed below are T cell receptor beta chains from one sample, sequenced in a study of T cells in Graves' hyperthyroidism and ophthalmopathy. TCRdb re-called the multiplex PCR reads through MiXCR, storing one row per CDR3 protein. The sample lists hundreds of thousands of distinct CDR3 sequences, approximately 14% occurring once. The specimen was blood. These receptors were taken from a woman aged 18-29 years with Graves' hyperthyroidism. Both conserved end residues are part of each CDR3. D genes are given only for firm matches. The size field is filled for only some rows; it gives once, few, many or a size class.

v_call: TRBV5-1; d_call: NA; clone_size: NA; j_call: TRBJ2-1; cdr3_aa: CASSLVAGGTYNEQFF; cdr3_nt: TGCGCCAGCAGCTTGGTCGCGGGTGGGACCTACAATGAGCAGTTCTTC
v_call: TRBV5-6; d_call: NA; clone_size: many; j_call: TRBJ1-2; cdr3_aa: CASNPGPPSNYGYTF; cdr3_nt: TGTGCCAGCAACCCAGGGCCCCCCTCCAACTATGGCTACACCTTC
v_call: TRBV4-2; d_call: NA; clone_size: many; j_call: TRBJ1-5; cdr3_aa: CASSQDTSLNQPQHF; cdr3_nt: TGTGCCAGCAGCCAAGATACCAGCCTCAATCAGCCCCAGCATTTT
v_call: TRBV6-1; d_call: NA; clone_size: few; j_call: TRBJ1-3; cdr3_aa: CAIRAGNTIYF; cdr3_nt: TGTGCCATCAGGGCTGGAAACACCATATATTTT
v_call: TRBV6-1; d_call: NA; clone_size: NA; j_call: TRBJ2-1; cdr3_aa: CASSIQGYPYNEQFF; cdr3_nt: TGTGCCAGCAGTATCCAGGGGTACCCCTACAATGAGCAGTTCTTC
v_call: TRBV28; d_call: NA; clone_size: NA; j_call: TRBJ2-2; cdr3_aa: CASGRQSRVFF; cdr3_nt: TGTGCCAGCGGTCGACAGTCCAGAGTGTTTTTT
v_call: TRBV20-1; d_call: TRBD1; clone_size: many; j_call: TRBJ2-7; cdr3_aa: CSARTGDTYEQYF; cdr3_nt: TGCAGTGCCAGGACAGGGGACACCTACGAGCAGTACTTC
v_call: TRBV5-4; d_call: TRBD2; clone_size: NA; j_call: TRBJ2-5; cdr3_aa: CASSPGTSGLGGETQYF; cdr3_nt: TGTGCCAGCAGCCCGGGGACTAGCGGGCTTGGGGGAGAGACCCAGTACTTC
v_call: TRBV27; d_call: NA; clone_size: many; j_call: TRBJ1-5; cdr3_aa: CASSPSRRTNQPQHF; cdr3_nt: TGTGCCAGCAGTCCCTCCAGGAGGACCAATCAGCCCCAGCATTTT
v_call: TRBV2; d_call: TRBD2; clone_size: NA; j_call: TRBJ2-1; cdr3_aa: CASTSGKNNEQFF; cdr3_nt: TGTGCCAGCACTAGCGGGAAAAACAATGAGCAGTTCTTC
v_call: TRBV20-1; d_call: NA; clone_size: many; j_call: TRBJ2-7; cdr3_aa: CSASGPYEQYF; cdr3_nt: TGCAGTGCTAGTGGGCCCTACGAGCAGTACTTC
v_call: TRBV5-1; d_call: TRBD2; clone_size: many; j_call: TRBJ2-7; cdr3_aa: CASSSLAGTIYEQYF; cdr3_nt: TGCGCCAGCAGCTCCCTAGCGGGGACCATCTACGAGCAGTACTTC
v_call: TRBV15; d_call: NA; clone_size: few; j_call: TRBJ2-6; cdr3_aa: CATSRGLGPGANVLTF; cdr3_nt: TGTGCCACCAGCAGGGGGCTCGGTCCTGGGGCCAACGTCCTGACTTTC
v_call: TRBV7-9; d_call: TRBD1; clone_size: few; j_call: TRBJ2-2; cdr3_aa: CASSLGDRANTGELFF; cdr3_nt: TGTGCCAGCAGCTTAGGGGACAGGGCGAACACCGGGGAGCTGTTTTTT
v_call: TRBV6-1; d_call: TRBD1; clone_size: many; j_call: TRBJ1-2; cdr3_aa: CASSSPGQGPYTF; cdr3_nt: TGTGCCAGCAGTTCTCCGGGACAGGGCCCCTACACCTTC
v_call: TRBV29-1; d_call: TRBD1; clone_size: many; j_call: TRBJ2-5; cdr3_aa: CSVAQGAETQYF; cdr3_nt: TGCAGCGTTGCGCAGGGGGCAGAGACCCAGTACTTC
v_call: TRBV12-3/TRBV12-4; d_call: NA; clone_size: NA; j_call: TRBJ2-3; cdr3_aa: CASTQGGRTTQYF; cdr3_nt: TGTGCCAGCACCCAAGGGGGGCGCACTACGCAGTATTTT
v_call: TRBV2; d_call: TRBD2; clone_size: NA; j_call: TRBJ2-1; cdr3_aa: CASSPGTSGRGSLFYNEQFF; cdr3_nt: TGTGCCAGCAGCCCCGGGACTAGCGGGAGGGGTTCGTTGTTCTACAATGAGCAGTTCTTC
v_call: TRBV7-9; d_call: TRBD1; clone_size: many; j_call: TRBJ1-2; cdr3_aa: CASSTGTESYGYTF; cdr3_nt: TGTGCCAGCTCAACCGGGACAGAAAGCTATGGCTACACCTTC
v_call: TRBV5-1; d_call: TRBD1; clone_size: NA; j_call: TRBJ2-2; cdr3_aa: CASSVTGGPNTGELFF; cdr3_nt: TGCGCCAGCAGCGTGACAGGGGGCCCCAACACCGGGGAGCTGTTTTTT
v_call: TRBV6-1; d_call: TRBD1; clone_size: many; j_call: TRBJ2-7; cdr3_aa: CASSEPTGTGFYEQYF; cdr3_nt: TGTGCCAGCAGTGAACCGACCGGGACAGGGTTCTACGAGCAGTACTTC
v_call: TRBV11-2; d_call: TRBD2; clone_size: many; j_call: TRBJ2-7; cdr3_aa: CASSFGGGTYEQYF; cdr3_nt: TGTGCCAGCAGCTTTGGCGGGGGAACCTACGAGCAGTACTTC
v_call: TRBV5-1; d_call: NA; clone_size: many; j_call: TRBJ2-1; cdr3_aa: CASSLESYNEQFF; cdr3_nt: TGCGCCAGCAGCTTGGAGTCCTACAATGAGCAGTTCTTC
v_call: TRBV6-5; d_call: TRBD2; clone_size: many; j_call: TRBJ2-1; cdr3_aa: CASSYSGRGMGLAYNNEQFF; cdr3_nt: TGTGCCAGCAGTTACTCGGGCAGAGGGATGGGACTAGCGTACAACAATGAGCAGTTCTTC
v_call: TRBV7-2; d_call: TRBD2; clone_size: many; j_call: TRBJ2-1; cdr3_aa: CASSSRTRRYNEQFF; cdr3_nt: TGTGCCAGCAGCTCGCGGACTAGAAGGTACAATGAGCAGTTCTTC
v_call: TRBV20-1; d_call: TRBD2; clone_size: NA; j_call: TRBJ2-5; cdr3_aa: CSARGTSGAPETQYF; cdr3_nt: TGCAGTGCTAGGGGGACTAGCGGGGCCCCAGAGACCCAGTACTTC
v_call: TRBV20-1; d_call: NA; clone_size: many; j_call: TRBJ1-2; cdr3_aa: CSARRGVDGYTF; cdr3_nt: TGCAGTGCTAGGCGGGGAGTTGATGGCTACACCTTC
v_call: TRBV19; d_call: TRBD1; clone_size: few; j_call: TRBJ1-5; cdr3_aa: CASSTRDRGLGNQPQHF; cdr3_nt: TGTGCCAGTAGTACCCGGGACAGGGGGCTAGGAAATCAGCCCCAGCATTTT
v_call: TRBV3-1; d_call: NA; clone_size: many; j_call: TRBJ1-5; cdr3_aa: CASSQSFGNQPQHF; cdr3_nt: TGTGCCAGCAGCCAGTCTTTTGGCAATCAGCCCCAGCATTTT
v_call: TRBV3-1; d_call: TRBD2; clone_size: NA; j_call: TRBJ2-3; cdr3_aa: CASSPLWGLAGDTQYF; cdr3_nt: TGTGCCAGCAGCCCTCTATGGGGACTAGCGGGGGATACGCAGTATTTT
v_call: TRBV4-1; d_call: NA; clone_size: NA; j_call: TRBJ2-3; cdr3_aa: CASSQGRGGQGPDTQYF; cdr3_nt: TGCGCCAGCAGCCAAGGGAGGGGGGGGCAGGGCCCAGATACGCAGTATTTT
v_call: TRBV6-1; d_call: TRBD2; clone_size: many; j_call: TRBJ2-2; cdr3_aa: CASSGSGGATGELFF; cdr3_nt: TGTGCCAGCAGTGGCAGCGGGGGGGCCACCGGGGAGCTGTTTTTT
v_call: TRBV20-1; d_call: TRBD2; clone_size: many; j_call: TRBJ2-1; cdr3_aa: CSAPQGLAGVEQFF; cdr3_nt: TGCAGTGCTCCCCAGGGACTAGCGGGGGTTGAGCAGTTCTTC
v_call: TRBV12-3/TRBV12-4; d_call: TRBD2; clone_size: NA; j_call: TRBJ2-1; cdr3_aa: CASSFEAGGPNNEQFF; cdr3_nt: TGTGCCAGCAGTTTCGAAGCGGGGGGACCCAACAATGAGCAGTTCTTC
v_call: TRBV7-9; d_call: TRBD2; clone_size: few; j_call: TRBJ2-5; cdr3_aa: CASSLFASGLQETQYF; cdr3_nt: TGTGCCAGCAGCTTATTTGCTAGCGGGCTACAAGAGACCCAGTACTTC
v_call: TRBV20-1; d_call: TRBD2; clone_size: once; j_call: TRBJ2-7; cdr3_aa: CSARDFTSGTLDEQYF; cdr3_nt: TGCAGTGCTAGAGATTTCACTAGCGGGACTCTAGACGAGCAGTACTTC
v_call: TRBV5-1; d_call: NA; clone_size: NA; j_call: TRBJ1-6; cdr3_aa: CASSLAGGGYNSPLHF; cdr3_nt: TGCGCCAGCAGCTTGGCCGGGGGCGGCTATAATTCACCCCTCCACTTT
v_call: TRBV25-1; d_call: TRBD1; clone_size: NA; j_call: TRBJ1-4; cdr3_aa: CASSLLGGTGVEKLFF; cdr3_nt: TGTGCCAGCAGTCTCTTAGGGGGGACAGGGGTTGAAAAACTGTTTTTT
v_call: TRBV11-2; d_call: TRBD1; clone_size: few; j_call: TRBJ2-6; cdr3_aa: CASSSIRDRRPDSGANVLTF; cdr3_nt: TGTGCCAGCAGCTCGATCCGGGACAGACGACCCGACTCTGGGGCCAACGTCCTGACTTTC
v_call: TRBV6-1; d_call: NA; clone_size: many; j_call: TRBJ2-5; cdr3_aa: CASTETGHLLETQYF; cdr3_nt: TGTGCCAGCACAGAGACGGGACACCTCTTAGAGACCCAGTACTTC
v_call: TRBV20-1; d_call: NA; clone_size: NA; j_call: TRBJ1-1; cdr3_aa: CSPGTNTEAFF; cdr3_nt: TGCAGTCCTGGGACAAACACTGAAGCTTTCTTT
v_call: TRBV28; d_call: TRBD1; clone_size: NA; j_call: TRBJ1-2; cdr3_aa: CASSLIIGAGGALAYGYTF; cdr3_nt: TGTGCCAGCAGTTTAATTATCGGGGCAGGGGGCGCCTTGGCCTATGGCTACACCTTC
v_call: TRBV5-1; d_call: TRBD2; clone_size: once; j_call: TRBJ2-5; cdr3_aa: CASAGRLAGNQETQYF; cdr3_nt: TGCGCCAGCGCCGGACGACTAGCGGGGAACCAAGAGACCCAGTACTTC
v_call: TRBV18; d_call: NA; clone_size: NA; j_call: TRBJ2-5; cdr3_aa: CASSPSWVVEETQYF; cdr3_nt: TGTGCCAGCTCACCATCCTGGGTCGTAGAAGAGACCCAGTACTTC
v_call: TRBV4-1; d_call: NA; clone_size: NA; j_call: TRBJ2-7; cdr3_aa: CASSQDKGHEQYF; cdr3_nt: TGCGCCAGCAGCCAAGATAAGGGCCACGAGCAGTACTTC
v_call: TRBV18; d_call: TRBD1; clone_size: many; j_call: TRBJ2-7; cdr3_aa: CASSPHRDSDEQYF; cdr3_nt: TGTGCCAGCTCACCACACAGGGACAGCGACGAGCAGTACTTC
v_call: TRBV10-3; d_call: TRBD2; clone_size: NA; j_call: TRBJ2-7; cdr3_aa: CAISEKGLAYEQYF; cdr3_nt: TGTGCCATCAGTGAGAAGGGACTAGCCTACGAGCAGTACTTC
v_call: TRBV7-9; d_call: NA; clone_size: many; j_call: TRBJ2-3; cdr3_aa: CASSLVGHDTDTQYF; cdr3_nt: TGTGCCAGCAGCTTAGTCGGACACGACACAGATACGCAGTATTTT
v_call: TRBV24-1; d_call: TRBD2; clone_size: NA; j_call: TRBJ2-1; cdr3_aa: CATSGGGGTDFAEQFF; cdr3_nt: TGTGCCACCAGCGGTGGGGGGGGTACGGACTTCGCGGAGCAGTTCTTC
v_call: TRBV6-2/TRBV6-3; d_call: TRBD1; clone_size: NA; j_call: TRBJ2-1; cdr3_aa: CASRMGTGDFNEQFF; cdr3_nt: TGTGCCAGCAGAATGGGGACAGGGGATTTCAATGAGCAGTTCTTC
v_call: TRBV11-2; d_call: NA; clone_size: NA; j_call: TRBJ2-2; cdr3_aa: CASSPKPWWEYDSNTGELFF; cdr3_nt: TGTGCCAGCAGCCCCAAACCTTGGTGGGAGTACGATTCGAACACCGGGGAGCTGTTTTTT
v_call: TRBV24-1; d_call: TRBD2; clone_size: NA; j_call: TRBJ2-1; cdr3_aa: CATSALGTSGRGEQFF; cdr3_nt: TGTGCCACCAGTGCCTTGGGGACTAGCGGGAGAGGTGAGCAGTTCTTC
v_call: TRBV7-9; d_call: TRBD2; clone_size: few; j_call: TRBJ2-3; cdr3_aa: CASSLVQGLATDPTQYF; cdr3_nt: TGTGCCAGCAGCTTAGTTCAGGGACTAGCGACAGACCCTACGCAGTATTTT
v_call: TRBV28; d_call: NA; clone_size: NA; j_call: TRBJ2-7; cdr3_aa: CASSRVRRYEQYF; cdr3_nt: TGTGCCAGCAGCAGGGTTAGGCGTTACGAGCAGTACTTC
v_call: TRBV3-1; d_call: TRBD2; clone_size: NA; j_call: TRBJ2-1; cdr3_aa: CASSPNPLSGNYNEQFF; cdr3_nt: TGTGCCAGCAGCCCCAACCCCCTTAGCGGGAACTACAATGAGCAGTTCTTC
v_call: TRBV9; d_call: TRBD2; clone_size: many; j_call: TRBJ2-1; cdr3_aa: CASSEGLAGPIYNEQFF; cdr3_nt: TGTGCCAGCAGCGAAGGACTAGCGGGGCCGATCTACAATGAGCAGTTCTTC
v_call: TRBV18; d_call: NA; clone_size: many; j_call: TRBJ1-5; cdr3_aa: CASSPSRLDLNQPQHF; cdr3_nt: TGTGCCAGCTCCCCTAGCCGATTGGACCTCAATCAGCCCCAGCATTTT